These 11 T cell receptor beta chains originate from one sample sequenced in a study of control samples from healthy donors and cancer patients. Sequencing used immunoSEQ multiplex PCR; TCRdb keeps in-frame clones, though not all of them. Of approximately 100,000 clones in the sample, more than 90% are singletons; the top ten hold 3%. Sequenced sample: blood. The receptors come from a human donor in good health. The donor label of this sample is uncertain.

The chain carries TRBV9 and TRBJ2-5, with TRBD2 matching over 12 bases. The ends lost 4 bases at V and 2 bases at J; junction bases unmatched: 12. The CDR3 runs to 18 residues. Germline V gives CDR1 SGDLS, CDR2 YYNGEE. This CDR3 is CASSPSSGGAGGQETQYF. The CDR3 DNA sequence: TGTGCCAGCAGCCCGTCTAGCGGGGGGGCAGGCGGGCAAGAGACCCAGTACTTC.

In DNA, the CDR3 is TGTGCCAGCAGCTTGGTACTGGGACAGGGTGCAGATACGCAGTATTTT. Amino acid sequence: CASSLVLGQGADTQYF. V usage is TRBV5-4 and J usage is TRBJ2-3, with 9 bases that match TRBD1. The germline V gene has CDR1 SGHNT and CDR2 YYREEE (reference sequence). The CDR3 consists of 16 residues. V trimming: 0 bases; J trimming: 4 bases; junction bases outside the gene matches: 6.

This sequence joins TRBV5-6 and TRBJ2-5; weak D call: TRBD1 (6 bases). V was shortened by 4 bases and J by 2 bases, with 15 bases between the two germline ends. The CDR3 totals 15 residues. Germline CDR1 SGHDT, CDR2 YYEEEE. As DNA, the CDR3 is TGTGCCAGCAGCCCCCTGGGGCAGGGGCAAGAGACCCAGTACTTC. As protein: CASSPLGQGQETQYF.

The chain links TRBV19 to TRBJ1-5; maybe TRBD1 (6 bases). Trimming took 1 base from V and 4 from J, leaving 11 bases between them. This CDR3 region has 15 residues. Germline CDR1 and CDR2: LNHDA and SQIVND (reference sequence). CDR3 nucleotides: TGTGCCAGTAGTATAGCAACAGGGCCGAATCAGCCCCAGCATTTT. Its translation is CASSIATGPNQPQHF.

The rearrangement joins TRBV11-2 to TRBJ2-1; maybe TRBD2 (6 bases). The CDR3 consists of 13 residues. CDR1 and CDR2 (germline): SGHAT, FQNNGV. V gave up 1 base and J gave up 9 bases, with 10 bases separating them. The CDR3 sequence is CASSLVRGSEQFF. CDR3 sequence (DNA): TGTGCCAGCAGCTTAGTGCGGGGCAGTGAGCAGTTCTTC.

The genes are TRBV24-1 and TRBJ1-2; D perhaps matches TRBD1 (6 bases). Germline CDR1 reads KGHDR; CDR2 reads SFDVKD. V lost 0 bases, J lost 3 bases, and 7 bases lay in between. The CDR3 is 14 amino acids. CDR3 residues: CATSDLAGDYGYTF. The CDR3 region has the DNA TGTGCCACCAGTGATTTGGCAGGGGACTATGGCTACACCTTC.

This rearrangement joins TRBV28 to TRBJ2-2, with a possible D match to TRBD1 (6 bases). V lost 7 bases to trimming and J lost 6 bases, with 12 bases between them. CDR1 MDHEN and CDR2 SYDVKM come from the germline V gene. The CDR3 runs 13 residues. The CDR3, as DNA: TGTGCCAGCAACTCACAGGGTCCCGGGGAGCTGTTTTTT. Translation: CASNSQGPGELFF.

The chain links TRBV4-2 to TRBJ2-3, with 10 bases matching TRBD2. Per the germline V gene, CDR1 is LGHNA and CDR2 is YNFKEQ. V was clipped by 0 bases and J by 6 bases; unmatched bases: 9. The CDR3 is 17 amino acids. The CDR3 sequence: CASSQDVSGGARDTQYF. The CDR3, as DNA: TGTGCCAGCAGCCAAGATGTGAGCGGGGGGGCCAGGGATACGCAGTATTTT.

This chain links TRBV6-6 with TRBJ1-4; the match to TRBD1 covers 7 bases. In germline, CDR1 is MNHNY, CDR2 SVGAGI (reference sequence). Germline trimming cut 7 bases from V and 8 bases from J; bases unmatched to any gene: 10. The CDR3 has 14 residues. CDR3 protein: CASKNRQGHEKLFF. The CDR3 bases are TGTGCCAGCAAGAACCGACAGGGACACGAAAAACTGTTTTTT.

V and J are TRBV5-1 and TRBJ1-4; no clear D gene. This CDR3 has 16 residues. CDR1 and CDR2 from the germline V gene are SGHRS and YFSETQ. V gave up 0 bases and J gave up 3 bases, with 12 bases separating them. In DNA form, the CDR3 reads TGCGCCAGCAGCTTGGAAGGGATGAGAGCTAATGAAAAACTGTTTTTT. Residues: CASSLEGMRANEKLFF.

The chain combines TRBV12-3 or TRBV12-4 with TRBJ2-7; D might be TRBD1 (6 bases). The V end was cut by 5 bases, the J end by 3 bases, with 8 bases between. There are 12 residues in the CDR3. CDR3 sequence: CASSGQRYEQYF. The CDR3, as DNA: TGTGCCAGCAGTGGACAGCGCTACGAGCAGTACTTC.